This paragraph reports one T cell receptor (beta chain). As yet, its antigen is unknown. Sequencing was performed with immunoSEQ multiplex PCR; in TCRdb, only in-frame clones are kept and a portion is missing. This sample has 45,000 to 60,000 clones, with roughly 90% found just once. The entry originates in a study of siplizumab effects on memory and regulatory T cells. Overall study findings and caveats: In siplizumab conditions, mappable alloreactive CD4+ clones averaged roughly 64% Treg-derived, against 25% to 30% in controls.

The CDR3 sequence is 12 residues long. V gave up 7 bases and J gave up 5 bases, with 12 bases separating them. Germline V CDR1 and CDR2: SGHRS, YFSETQ. The J gene is TRBJ1-1, the V gene TRBV5-1; D may be TRBD1 (6 bases). The TCR originated in a human donor in good health. Source material: naive CD8+ T cells sorted from blood. CDR3: CASGWGATEAFF. The CDR3 DNA follows: TGCGCCAGCGGTTGGGGGGCTACTGAAGCTTTCTTT.